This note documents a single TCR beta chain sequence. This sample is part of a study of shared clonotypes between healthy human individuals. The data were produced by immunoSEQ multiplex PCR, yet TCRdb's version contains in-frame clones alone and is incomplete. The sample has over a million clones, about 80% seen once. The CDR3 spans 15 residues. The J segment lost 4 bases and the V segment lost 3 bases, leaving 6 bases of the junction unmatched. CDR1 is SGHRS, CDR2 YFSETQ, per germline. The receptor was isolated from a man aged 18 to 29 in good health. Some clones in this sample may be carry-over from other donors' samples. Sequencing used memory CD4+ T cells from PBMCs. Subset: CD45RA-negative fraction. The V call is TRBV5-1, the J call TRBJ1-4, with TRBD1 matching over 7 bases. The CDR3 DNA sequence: TGCGCCAGCAGCTCCGGACAGGTCCTTAATGAAAAACTGTTTTTT. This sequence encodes CASSSGQVLNEKLFF. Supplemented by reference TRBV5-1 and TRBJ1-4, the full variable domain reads KAGVTQTPRYLIKTRGQQVTLSCSPISGHRSVSWYQQTPGQGLQFLFEYFSETQRNKGNFPGRFSGRQFSNSRSEMNVSTLELGDSALYLCASSSGQVLNEKLFFGSGTQLSVL.